This TCR beta chain was captured by sequencing in a study of chronic HIV infection and antiretroviral therapy. TCRdb recomputed calls from the 5' RACE reads with MiXCR, one row per CDR3 protein. The sample lists more than 30,000 distinct CDR3 sequences, roughly 9.1% occurring once. Trimming took 7 bases from V and 2 from J, leaving 11 bases between them. The germline gives CDR1 SQVTM, CDR2 ANQGSEA. This CDR3 spans 12 amino acids. Input material: peripheral blood. This TCR came from an adult who had HIV and had not received antiretroviral therapy, or was an uninfected healthy control (not recorded which). The chain links TRBV29-1 to TRBJ1-2; D perhaps matches TRBD1 (6 bases). CDR3 DNA sequence: TGCAGCGCGCAGGGGAAAAACTATGGCTACACCTTC. Translation: CSAQGKNYGYTF.